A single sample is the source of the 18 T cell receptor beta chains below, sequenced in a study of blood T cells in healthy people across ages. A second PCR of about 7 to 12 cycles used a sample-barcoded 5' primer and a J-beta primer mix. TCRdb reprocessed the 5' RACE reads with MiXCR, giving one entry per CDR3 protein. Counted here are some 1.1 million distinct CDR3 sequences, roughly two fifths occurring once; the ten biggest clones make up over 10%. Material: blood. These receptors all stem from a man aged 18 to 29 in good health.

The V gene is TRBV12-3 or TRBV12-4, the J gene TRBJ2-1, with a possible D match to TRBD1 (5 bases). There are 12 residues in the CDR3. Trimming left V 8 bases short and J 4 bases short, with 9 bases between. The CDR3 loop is CASGRQYNEQFF. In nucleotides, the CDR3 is TGTGCCAGCGGCCGACAGTACAATGAGCAGTTCTTC.

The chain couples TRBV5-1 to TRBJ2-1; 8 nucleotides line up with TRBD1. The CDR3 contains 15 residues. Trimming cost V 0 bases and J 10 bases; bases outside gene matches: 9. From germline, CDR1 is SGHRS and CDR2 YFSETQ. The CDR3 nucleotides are TGCGCCAGCAGCTTGGGACAGGGGATTTCCTACGAGCAGTTCTTC. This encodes CASSLGQGISYEQFF. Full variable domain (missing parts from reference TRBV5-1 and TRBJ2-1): KAGVTQTPRYLIKTRGQQVTLSCSPISGHRSVSWYQQTPGQGLQFLFEYFSETQRNKGNFPGRFSGRQFSNSRSEMNVSTLELGDSALYLCASSLGQGISYEQFFGPGTRLTVL.

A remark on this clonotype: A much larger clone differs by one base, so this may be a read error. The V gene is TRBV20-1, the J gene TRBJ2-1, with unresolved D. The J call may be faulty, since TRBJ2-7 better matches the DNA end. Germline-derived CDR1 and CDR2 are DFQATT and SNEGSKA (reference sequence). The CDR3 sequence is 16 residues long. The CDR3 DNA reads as TGCAGTGCTAGAGATCATGGATTAGGCTCCTACAATGAGCAGTACTTC. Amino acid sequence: CSARDHGLGSYNEQYF.

DNA for the CDR3: TGTGCCAGCACGGGGCTCTCGGGCTATGGCTACACCTTC. Amino acids: CASTGLSGYGYTF. V and J are TRBV9 and TRBJ1-2, with TRBD1 as a possible D gene (5 bases). V was clipped by 6 bases and J by 4 bases, with 13 bases between them. The CDR3 is 13 amino acids. The germline CDR1 and CDR2 sequences are SGDLS and YYNGEE.

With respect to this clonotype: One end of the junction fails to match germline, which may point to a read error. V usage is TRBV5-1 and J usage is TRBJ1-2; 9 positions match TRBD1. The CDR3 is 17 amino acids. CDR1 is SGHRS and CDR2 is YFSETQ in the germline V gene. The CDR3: CASSLHHYRDRAYDYTF. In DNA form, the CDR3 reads TGCGCCAGCAGCTTGCATCACTACCGGGACAGGGCCTATGACTACACCTTC. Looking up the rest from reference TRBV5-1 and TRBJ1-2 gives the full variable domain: KAGVTQTPRYLIKTRGQQVTLSCSPISGHRSVSWYQQTPGQGLQFLFEYFSETQRNKGNFPGRFSGRQFSNSRSEMNVSTLELGDSALYLCASSLHHYRDRAYDYTFGSGTRLTVV.

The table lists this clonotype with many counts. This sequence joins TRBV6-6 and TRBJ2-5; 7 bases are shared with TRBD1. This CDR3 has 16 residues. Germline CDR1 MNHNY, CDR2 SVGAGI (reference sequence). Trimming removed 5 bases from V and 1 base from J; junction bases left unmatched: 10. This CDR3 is CASSPPTGTGQETQYF. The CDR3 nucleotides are TGTGCCAGCAGTCCTCCGACAGGGACGGGCCAAGAGACCCAGTACTTC.

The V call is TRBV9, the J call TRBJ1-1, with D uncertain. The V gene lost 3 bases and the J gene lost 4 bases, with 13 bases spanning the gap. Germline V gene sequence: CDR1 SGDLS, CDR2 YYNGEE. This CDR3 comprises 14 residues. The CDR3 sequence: CASSGITGRTEAFF. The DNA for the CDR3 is TGTGCCAGCAGCGGCATAACGGGTCGCACTGAAGCTTTCTTT.

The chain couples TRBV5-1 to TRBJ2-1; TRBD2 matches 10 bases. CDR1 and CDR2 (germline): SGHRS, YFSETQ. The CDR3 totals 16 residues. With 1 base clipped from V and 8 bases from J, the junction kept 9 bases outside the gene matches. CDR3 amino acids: CASSLFSAGGRDEQFF. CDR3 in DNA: TGCGCCAGCAGCTTGTTCTCAGCGGGGGGGCGCGATGAGCAGTTCTTC. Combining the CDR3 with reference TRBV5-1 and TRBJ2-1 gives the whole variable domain KAGVTQTPRYLIKTRGQQVTLSCSPISGHRSVSWYQQTPGQGLQFLFEYFSETQRNKGNFPGRFSGRQFSNSRSEMNVSTLELGDSALYLCASSLFSAGGRDEQFFGPGTRLTVL.

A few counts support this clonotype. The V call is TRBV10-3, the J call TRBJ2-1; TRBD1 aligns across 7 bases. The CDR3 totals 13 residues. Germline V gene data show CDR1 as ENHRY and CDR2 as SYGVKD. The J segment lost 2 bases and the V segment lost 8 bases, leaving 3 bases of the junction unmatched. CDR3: CAIGDSPYNEQFF. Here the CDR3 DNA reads TGTGCCATCGGGGACAGCCCCTACAATGAGCAGTTCTTC.

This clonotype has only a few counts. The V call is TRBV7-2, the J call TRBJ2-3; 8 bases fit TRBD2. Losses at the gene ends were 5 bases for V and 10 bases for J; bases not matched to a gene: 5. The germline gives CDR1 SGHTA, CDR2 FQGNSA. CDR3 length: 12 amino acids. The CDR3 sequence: CASSLRGAPQYF. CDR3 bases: TGTGCCAGCAGCCTGCGGGGGGCTCCGCAGTATTTT.

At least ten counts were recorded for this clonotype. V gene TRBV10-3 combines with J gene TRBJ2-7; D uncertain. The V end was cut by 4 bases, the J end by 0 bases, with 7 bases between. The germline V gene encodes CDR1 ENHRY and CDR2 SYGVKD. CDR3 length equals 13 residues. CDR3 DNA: TGTGCCATCAGTGTCGGCAGCTCCTACGAGCAGTACTTC. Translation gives CAISVGSSYEQYF.

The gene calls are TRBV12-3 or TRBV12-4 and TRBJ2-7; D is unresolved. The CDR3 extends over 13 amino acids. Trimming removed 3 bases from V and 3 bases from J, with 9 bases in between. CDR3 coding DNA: TGTGCCAGCAGTTTTAGGCGCGGCTACGAGCAGTACTTC. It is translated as CASSFRRGYEQYF.

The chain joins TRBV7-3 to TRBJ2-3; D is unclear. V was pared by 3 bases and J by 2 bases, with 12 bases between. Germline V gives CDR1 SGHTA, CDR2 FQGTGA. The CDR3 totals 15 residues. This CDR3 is CASSFDAYTTDTQYF. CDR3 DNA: TGTGCCAGCAGCTTCGACGCCTACACCACAGATACGCAGTATTTT.

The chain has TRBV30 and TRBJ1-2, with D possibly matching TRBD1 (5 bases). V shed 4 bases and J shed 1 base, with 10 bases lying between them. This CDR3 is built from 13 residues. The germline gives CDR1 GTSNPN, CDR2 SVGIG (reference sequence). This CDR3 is CAWTRDVNYGYTF. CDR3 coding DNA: TGTGCCTGGACGAGGGACGTTAACTATGGCTACACCTTC.

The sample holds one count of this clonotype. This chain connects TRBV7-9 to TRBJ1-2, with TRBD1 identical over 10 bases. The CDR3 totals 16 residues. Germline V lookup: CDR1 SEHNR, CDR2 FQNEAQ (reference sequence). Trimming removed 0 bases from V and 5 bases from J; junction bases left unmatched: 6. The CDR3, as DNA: TGTGCCAGCAGCTTAGCCGAGACAGGGGGCTTTTATGGCTACACCTTC. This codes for CASSLAETGGFYGYTF.

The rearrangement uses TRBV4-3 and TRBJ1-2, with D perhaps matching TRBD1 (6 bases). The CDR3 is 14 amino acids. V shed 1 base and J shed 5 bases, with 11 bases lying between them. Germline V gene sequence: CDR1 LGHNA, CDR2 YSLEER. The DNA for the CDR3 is TGCGCCAGCAGCCAAGCAGGGGCAGTTTATGGCTACACCTTC. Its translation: CASSQAGAVYGYTF.

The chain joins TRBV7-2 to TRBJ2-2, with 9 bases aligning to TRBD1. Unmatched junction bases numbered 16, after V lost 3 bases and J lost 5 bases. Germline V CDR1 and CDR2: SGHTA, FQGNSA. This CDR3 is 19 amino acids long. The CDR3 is CASSLPIALTGTGTGELFF. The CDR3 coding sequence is TGTGCCAGCAGCTTGCCGATCGCCTTGACCGGGACAGGGACCGGGGAGCTGTTTTTT. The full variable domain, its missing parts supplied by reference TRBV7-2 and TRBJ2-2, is GAGVSQSPSNKVTEKGKDVELRCDPISGHTALYWYRQSLGQGLEFLIYFQGNSAPDKSGLPSDRFSAERTGGSVSTLTIQRTQQEDSAVYLCASSLPIALTGTGTGELFFGEGSRLTVL.

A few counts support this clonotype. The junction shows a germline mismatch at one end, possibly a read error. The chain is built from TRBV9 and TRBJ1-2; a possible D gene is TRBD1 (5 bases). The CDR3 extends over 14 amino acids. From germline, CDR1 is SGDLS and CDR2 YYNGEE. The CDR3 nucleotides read TGTGCCGGCAGCGTAGGAGCAGGGAACTATGGCTACACCTTC. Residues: CAGSVGAGNYGYTF.